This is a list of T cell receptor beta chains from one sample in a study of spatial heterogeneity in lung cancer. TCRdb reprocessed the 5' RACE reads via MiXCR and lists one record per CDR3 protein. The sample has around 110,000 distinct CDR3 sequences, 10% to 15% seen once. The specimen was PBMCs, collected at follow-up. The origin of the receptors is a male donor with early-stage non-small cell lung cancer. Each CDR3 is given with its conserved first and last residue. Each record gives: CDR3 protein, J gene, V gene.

CASKARNYGYTF	TRBJ1-2	TRBV6-5
CASSQVSGGDYGYTF	TRBJ1-2	TRBV3-1
CASTGGGPYNEQFF	TRBJ2-1	TRBV6-2/TRBV6-3
CASSSPDRGIPYEQYF	TRBJ2-7	TRBV7-2
CASISGDMNTEAFF	TRBJ1-1	TRBV19
CASSLDGSLGSPLHF	TRBJ1-6	TRBV7-2
CASSRSSSGANVLTF	TRBJ2-6	TRBV11-3
CSVEDPPGGGYTF	TRBJ1-2	TRBV29-1
CASNRHTGELFF	TRBJ2-2	TRBV5-4
CSASRTSGVGDTQYF	TRBJ2-3	TRBV20-1
CSVEGGADATNEKLFF	TRBJ1-4	TRBV29-1
CSVEDPWASGGTDTQYF	TRBJ2-3	TRBV29-1
CASSLDPSGYGYTF	TRBJ1-2	TRBV11-2
CASSSDGPSTDTQYF	TRBJ2-3	TRBV18
CASSSQGAFEAFF	TRBJ1-1	TRBV11-1
CAINQGQSQNTIYF	TRBJ1-3	TRBV10-3
CASSSGTGPYEQYF	TRBJ2-7	TRBV21-1
CASSSDRAYTF	TRBJ1-2	TRBV28
CASSPGRGRGSYNEQFF	TRBJ2-1	TRBV4-1
CSVEGGNEQYF	TRBJ2-7	TRBV29-1
CASSLWRGSLEAFF	TRBJ1-1	TRBV5-5
CASSRTGAQANEQFF	TRBJ2-1	TRBV7-7
CASTPLVGQIVYEQYF	TRBJ2-7	TRBV23-1
CATRPTSLKLYEQFF	TRBJ2-1	TRBV24-1
CASSESSDTQYF	TRBJ2-3	TRBV10-1
CASSWGQPNTGELFF	TRBJ2-2	TRBV11-2
CASSYARRTGVNSNQPQHF	TRBJ1-5	TRBV6-2/TRBV6-3
CASARTAGVETQYF	TRBJ2-5	TRBV27
CASSPPQGGISETQYF	TRBJ2-5	TRBV18
CAISEATGLGNTIYF	TRBJ1-3	TRBV10-3
CATSRGSPNPYNEQFF	TRBJ2-1	TRBV15
CAAKAVLSNEQFF	TRBJ2-1	TRBV6-2/TRBV6-3
CASSESGSETQYF	TRBJ2-5	TRBV25-1
CSARPPGTGAPYEQYF	TRBJ2-7	TRBV20-1
CAAGRANYGYTF	TRBJ1-2	TRBV3-1
CAISESKVQPQHF	TRBJ1-5	TRBV10-3
CASSSDTLNSPLHF	TRBJ1-6	TRBV5-1
CASSLQAPPSYEQYF	TRBJ2-7	TRBV28
CSVAFAAGRKTQYF	TRBJ2-5	TRBV20-1
CASSPWSGGATDTQYF	TRBJ2-3	TRBV11-1
CASSQDSGSAGGQYF	TRBJ2-7	TRBV4-2
CASSQNSGTSQETQYF	TRBJ2-5	TRBV4-2